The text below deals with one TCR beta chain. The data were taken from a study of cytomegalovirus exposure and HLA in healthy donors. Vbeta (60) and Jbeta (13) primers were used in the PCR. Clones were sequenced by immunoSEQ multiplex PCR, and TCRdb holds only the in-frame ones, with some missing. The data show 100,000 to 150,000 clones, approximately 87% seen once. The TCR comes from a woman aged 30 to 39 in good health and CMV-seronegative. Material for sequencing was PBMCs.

The CDR3 DNA is TGTGCCAGCAGTTTAGGGGGGGCAGGTATCTATGGCTACACCTTC. Translated, it gives CASSLGGAGIYGYTF. The J gene is TRBJ1-2, the V gene TRBV28; tentative D call: TRBD1 (6 bases). The CDR3 is made up of 15 amino acids. V was pared by 2 bases and J by 4 bases, with 14 bases between. The germline V gene encodes CDR1 MDHEN and CDR2 SYDVKM.